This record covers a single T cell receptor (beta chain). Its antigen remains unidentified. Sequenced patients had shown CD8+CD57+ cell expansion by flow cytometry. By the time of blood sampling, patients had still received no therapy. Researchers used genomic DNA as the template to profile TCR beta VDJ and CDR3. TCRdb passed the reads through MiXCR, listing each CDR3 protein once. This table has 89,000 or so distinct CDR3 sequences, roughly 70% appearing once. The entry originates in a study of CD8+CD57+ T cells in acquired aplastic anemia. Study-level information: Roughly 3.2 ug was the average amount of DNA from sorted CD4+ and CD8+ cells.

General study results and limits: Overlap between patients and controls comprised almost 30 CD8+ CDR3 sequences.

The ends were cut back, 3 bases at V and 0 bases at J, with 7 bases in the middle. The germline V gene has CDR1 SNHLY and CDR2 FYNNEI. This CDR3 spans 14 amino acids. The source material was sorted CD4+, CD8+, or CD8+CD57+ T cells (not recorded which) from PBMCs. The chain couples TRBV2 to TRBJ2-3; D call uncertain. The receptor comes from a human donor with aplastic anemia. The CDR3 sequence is CASSDGLSTDTQYF. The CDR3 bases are TGTGCCAGCAGTGATGGTCTAAGCACAGATACGCAGTATTTT.